One and the same sample provided the 10 T cell receptor beta chains below, sequenced in a study of T cell responses to AZD1222 COVID-19 vaccine. Data came from immunoSEQ multiplex PCR; TCRdb stores just in-frame clones and leaves some out. Of about 94,000 clones in the sample, approximately 90% are singletons; the top ten hold 13%. Material: peripheral blood, obtained on day 0 of AZD1222 vaccination. The receptor set was obtained from an adult in good health.

This chain connects TRBV28 to TRBJ1-2; tentative D call: TRBD1 (6 bases). The V end was cut by 7 bases, the J end by 1 base, with 16 bases between. The CDR3 is made up of 15 amino acids. Looked up from germline, CDR1 is MDHEN and CDR2 is SYDVKM. The CDR3 DNA reads as TGTGCCAGCAATTATCACAGGGACAATAACTATGGCTACACCTTC. Translation: CASNYHRDNNYGYTF.

This chain links TRBV12-5 with TRBJ2-7; tentatively, D is TRBD1 (6 bases). Per the germline V gene, CDR1 is LGHNT and CDR2 is FRNRAP. Trimming removed 6 bases at V and 6 bases at J, with 12 bases between. The CDR3 runs 12 residues. Written as DNA, the CDR3 is TGTGCTAGTGGCAGGGACATACGCGAGCAGTACTTC. Its translation is CASGRDIREQYF.

In regard to this clone: An end of the junction does not agree with germline; a read error may underlie this. This chain joins TRBV28 and TRBJ2-7; D possibly matches TRBD1 or TRBD2 (5 bases each). The CDR3 contains 19 residues. Germline loops: CDR1 MDHEN, CDR2 SYDVKM. Written as DNA, the CDR3 is TGTGCCAGCAGGTTATTCGTTATCCACCGGGACCGATACCCCTACGAGCAGTACTTC. It is translated as CASRLFVIHRDRYPYEQYF.

The chain is built from TRBV5-6 and TRBJ2-1; 9 bases are a match to TRBD1. Looked up from germline, CDR1 is SGHDT and CDR2 is YYEEEE. The junction had 8 bases not matched to a gene; V was cut back by 4 bases and J by 0 bases. The CDR3 is 17 residues long. The CDR3 region is CASSRSDRGYSYNEQFF. The CDR3 DNA reads as TGTGCCAGCAGCCGGTCGGACAGGGGATACTCCTACAATGAGCAGTTCTTC.

This clone was seen just once. The V call is TRBV7-9, the J call TRBJ1-1, with 8 bases matching TRBD1. V gave up 5 bases and J gave up 3 bases; unmatched junction bases: 8. The CDR3 contains 15 residues. Germline lookup yields CDR1 SEHNR and CDR2 FQNEAQ (reference sequence). The CDR3 coding sequence is TGTGCCAGCAGCAACACGGAGACAGGGGACACTGAAGCTTTCTTT. Translating gives CASSNTETGDTEAFF.

In DNA form, the CDR3 reads TGTGCCAGCAGCCAAGATCTGGGCAATGAGCAGTTCTTC. Translation: CASSQDLGNEQFF. The rearrangement links TRBV14 to TRBJ2-1; D call uncertain. This CDR3 spans 13 amino acids. The germline V gene has CDR1 SGHDN and CDR2 FVKESK. Trimming cost V 0 bases and J 6 bases, with 6 bases left between them.

This clone was observed a handful of times. This rearrangement joins TRBV28 to TRBJ1-2; D is perhaps TRBD1 (5 bases). The CDR3 length is 14 residues. The ends were cut back, 2 bases at V and 3 bases at J, with 10 bases in the middle. Germline V CDR1 and CDR2: MDHEN, SYDVKM. The CDR3 bases are TGTGCCAGCAGTTTAGGGGCGTGGGACTATGGCTACACCTTC. It encodes CASSLGAWDYGYTF.

The gene calls are TRBV6-1 and TRBJ1-4, with D maybe TRBD1 (6 bases). CDR1 and CDR2 (germline): MNHNS, SASEGT. The ends were cut back, 3 bases at V and 3 bases at J, with 14 bases in the middle. This CDR3 comprises 16 residues. This CDR3 reads CASSDVLQGANEKLFF. DNA of the CDR3: TGTGCCAGCAGTGACGTTTTACAGGGAGCTAATGAAAAACTGTTTTTT.

The chain has TRBV6-5 and TRBJ2-1; D tentatively fits TRBD1 or TRBD2 (5 bases each). The V end lost 2 bases, the J end lost 3 bases, and 14 bases lay between the germline ends. The germline gives CDR1 MNHEY, CDR2 SVGAGI. CDR3 length equals 16 residues. CDR3 in amino acids: CASSYNSGPNYNEQFF. The CDR3 DNA sequence: TGTGCCAGCAGTTACAATTCGGGACCCAACTACAATGAGCAGTTCTTC.

This chain uses TRBV5-1 with TRBJ1-1; unclear D gene. Trimming left V 0 bases short and J 0 bases short, with 15 bases between. The CDR3 spans 17 residues. Per the germline V gene, CDR1 is SGHRS and CDR2 is YFSETQ. The DNA for the CDR3 is TGCGCCAGCAGCTTGGGGCTTAAGACGTTACTGAACACTGAAGCTTTCTTT. This codes for CASSLGLKTLLNTEAFF.